The 4 T cell receptor beta chains listed next were all sequenced from one sample in a study of regulatory T cells in long-lasting Graves disease. As for time point: persistent/refractory GD, antithyroid drugs over 5 years with positive TRAb. RNA from PBMCs was the source of the TCR library. Building of the TCR beta libraries involved iRepertoire HTBI primers and Arm-PCR of CDR3 regions. TCRdb re-analysed the multiplex PCR reads in MiXCR, keeping a single row per CDR3 protein. The sample has 350,000 to 450,000 distinct CDR3 sequences; roughly 24% are singletons. Sequenced material: peripheral blood mononuclear cells (PBMCs), taken when the disease was refractory, from a patient treated with antithyroid drugs. The receptors stem from a woman between 40 and 50 years old with Graves disease.

The V and J genes are TRBV11-2 and TRBJ1-1, with 8 bases matching TRBD1. From germline, CDR1 is SGHAT and CDR2 FQNNGV. The J segment lost 5 bases and the V segment lost 5 bases, leaving 10 bases of the junction unmatched. This CDR3 is 15 amino acids long. The DNA of the CDR3 is TGTGCCAGCAGCCCAAACCCGACAGGGGTGACTGAAGCTTTCTTT. Its translation is CASSPNPTGVTEAFF.

This clonotype has at least ten counts. This chain joins TRBV12-3 or TRBV12-4 and TRBJ1-2; weak D call: TRBD1 (6 bases). This CDR3 has 14 residues. V was clipped by 0 bases and J by 4 bases, with 9 bases between them. In nucleotides, the CDR3 is TGTGCCAGCAGTTTAGCGGACAGAACCTATGGCTACACCTTC. This sequence encodes CASSLADRTYGYTF.

As for this clonotype: This clone may be a read error of a much larger clone one base away. V and J are TRBV10-3 and TRBJ1-1, with unresolved D. Germline CDR1 and CDR2: ENHRY and SYGVKD. CDR3 length: 17 residues. Trimming stripped 7 bases from V and 0 bases from J, with 21 bases between. The CDR3: CAITTNPSPTMNTEAFF. The CDR3 nucleotides are TGTGCCATCACCACTAACCCGTCCCCTACAATGAACACTGAAGCTTTCTTT.

This clonotype was detected a few times. The chain carries TRBV3-1 and TRBJ2-7; 10 bases align to TRBD2. The junction had 9 bases not matched to a gene; V was cut back by 4 bases and J by 3 bases. CDR3 size: 16 residues. The germline V gene has CDR1 LGHDT and CDR2 YNNKEL (reference sequence). In DNA, the CDR3 is TGTGCCAGCAGCCGTCGGGGACTAGCGACGTTCTACGAGCAGTACTTC. It translates to CASSRRGLATFYEQYF.